This T cell receptor beta chain was obtained from a study of T cells in Graves' hyperthyroidism and ophthalmopathy. Deletions cut 0 bases from V and 2 bases from J, with 8 bases between. CDR1 and CDR2 from the germline V gene are SEHNR and FQNEAQ (reference sequence). CDR3 length: 14 amino acids. This clonotype was counted between two and nine times. Its antigen is currently unknown. Points from the study as a whole: The majority of expanded thyroid clonotypes above 0.001 also appeared in blood.

Stable hyperthyroidism: no ophthalmopathy progression over 18 months of follow-up. Pregnant or lactating patients were excluded, as were those with uncontrolled infection or other autoimmune disease. Template material for amplifying TCR beta CDR3 regions consisted of RNA transcripts. The HTBI primer set was used in a first-round RT-PCR of the TCR CDR3. TCRdb processed the multiplex PCR reads anew with MiXCR; each CDR3 protein has one entry. The sample lists 650,000 to 700,000 distinct CDR3 sequences; roughly a sixth were seen once. The V call is TRBV7-9, the J call TRBJ2-7; no clear D. The receptor comes from a man between 45 and 60 years old with Graves' hyperthyroidism. Sequenced material: blood. CDR3 sequence reads: CASSLADLPYEQYF. CDR3 coding DNA: TGTGCCAGCAGCTTAGCGGACCTACCCTACGAGCAGTACTTC.